A single sample is the source of the 29 T cell receptor beta chains below, sequenced in a study of T cell responses to AZD1222 COVID-19 vaccine. Profiling relied on immunoSEQ multiplex PCR, and the TCRdb table lists in-frame clones only, not all of them. The data show some 150,000 clones, around 90% seen once. Here the sequenced sample was peripheral blood, taken 28 days after the second dose of the MenACWY control vaccine. The source is an adult who received the MenACWY meningococcal vaccine as a control.

CDR3 in DNA: TGTGCCAGCAGTCTAACAGGCCCTTACTCTGGAAACACCATATATTTT. It encodes CASSLTGPYSGNTIYF. The J gene is TRBJ1-3, the V gene TRBV11-3; weak D call: TRBD1 (5 bases). Trimming cost V 6 bases and J 0 bases, with 15 bases left between them. CDR3 size: 16 residues. The germline gives CDR1 SGHNT, CDR2 YENEEA.

The count of this clone is one. The genes are TRBV6-4 and TRBJ1-2, with D perhaps TRBD1 (6 bases). Germline CDR1 is MRHNA and CDR2 is SNTAGT. The CDR3 has 14 residues. The ends were cut back, 0 bases at V and 4 bases at J, with 9 bases in the middle. DNA of the CDR3: TGTGCCAGCAGTGACTCTGCAGGGGTCTATGGCTACACCTTC. Translated, it gives CASSDSAGVYGYTF.

The chain carries TRBV6-5 and TRBJ1-6; possibly TRBD1 for D (5 bases). The CDR3 has 14 amino acids. V was cut by 2 bases and J by 5 bases, with 7 bases left in between. CDR1 is MNHEY, CDR2 SVGAGI, per germline. The CDR3 DNA sequence: TGTGCCAGCAGTTACGGGACGGATAATTCACCCCTCCACTTT. This codes for CASSYGTDNSPLHF.

The chain couples TRBV9 to TRBJ2-5; weak D call: TRBD2 (7 bases). CDR1 and CDR2 (germline): SGDLS, YYNGEE. The CDR3 extends over 16 amino acids. Trimming stripped 3 bases from V and 7 bases from J, with 22 bases between. CDR3 DNA sequence: TGTGCCAGCAGCGAGGGGGGGATTGGACTCCCACGGACCCAGTACTTC. Amino acid sequence: CASSEGGIGLPRTQYF.

This chain links TRBV7-9 with TRBJ1-2; TRBD1 aligns across 8 bases. V lost 5 bases, J lost 8 bases, and 7 bases stayed unmatched. Germline assignment: CDR1 SEHNR and CDR2 FQNEAQ (reference sequence). This CDR3 contains 13 residues. CDR3 DNA sequence: TGTGCCAGCAGCCCAAGACAGGGGTGGGGCTACACCTTC. Translation gives CASSPRQGWGYTF. The complete variable domain, with remaining parts taken from reference TRBV7-9 and TRBJ1-2, reads DTGVSQNPRHKITKRGQNVTFRCDPISEHNRLYWYRQTLGQGPEFLTYFQNEAQLEKSRLLSDRFSAERPKGSFSTLEIQRTEQGDSAMYLCASSPRQGWGYTFGSGTRLTVV.

The chain links TRBV10-3 to TRBJ1-2; TRBD1 matches 7 bases. Germline CDR1 is ENHRY and CDR2 is SYGVKD. V lost 8 bases and J lost 1; bases outside the gene matches: 1. The CDR3 has 12 amino acids. CDR3 residues: CAIGDSNYGYTF. Written as DNA, the CDR3 is TGTGCCATCGGGGACAGTAACTATGGCTACACCTTC.

This chain links TRBV12-3 or TRBV12-4 with TRBJ1-2; TRBD1 agrees at 10 bases. There are 12 residues in the CDR3. Germline trimming cut 6 bases from V and 10 bases from J; bases unmatched to any gene: 5. The CDR3 sequence is CASSRDRGVYTF. As DNA, the CDR3 is TGTGCCAGCAGCCGGGACAGGGGTGTCTACACCTTC.

A single count supports this clone. This chain uses TRBV28 with TRBJ1-1; D is possibly TRBD1 (5 bases). CDR3 length equals 13 residues. Trimming removed 3 bases from V and 4 bases from J, with 9 bases in between. From germline, CDR1 is MDHEN and CDR2 SYDVKM. This chain's CDR3 is CASSLRGPTEAFF. The CDR3 DNA reads TGTGCCAGCAGTTTGAGGGGCCCCACTGAAGCTTTCTTT.

The chain has TRBV29-1 and TRBJ2-7, with D hard to call. V was cut by 2 bases and J by 6 bases, with 8 bases left in between. Germline CDR1 reads SQVTM; CDR2 reads ANQGSEA. This CDR3 is built from 11 residues. DNA for the CDR3: TGCAGCGTTGAATTGGGCCGCGAGCAGTACTTC. Translated, it gives CSVELGREQYF.

The chain uses TRBV6-5 and TRBJ1-5; 8 bases are a match to TRBD1. This CDR3 contains 14 residues. The V gene's germline CDR1 is MNHEY and CDR2 SVGAGI. V shed 6 bases and J 7 bases; nucleotides not matched to a gene: 8. As DNA, the CDR3 is TGTGCCAGCAGAAGGGACAGGCGCCAACAGCCCCAGCATTTT. Its protein is CASRRDRRQQPQHF.

The chain links TRBV19 to TRBJ1-4, with 7 bases aligning to TRBD1. The CDR3 extends over 16 amino acids. CDR1 LNHDA and CDR2 SQIVND come from the germline V gene (reference sequence). Unmatched junction bases numbered 9, after V lost 0 bases and J lost 8 bases. CDR3 nucleotides: TGTGCCAGTAGTATAGATCGGCAGACAGGGCGAGAAAAACTGTTTTTT. The encoded protein is CASSIDRQTGREKLFF.

The chain has TRBV6-5 and TRBJ2-4; D remains ambiguous. The germline gives CDR1 MNHEY, CDR2 SVGAGI. CDR3 length: 13 amino acids. Trimming took 2 bases from V and 8 from J, leaving 10 bases between them. The CDR3 bases are TGTGCCAGCAGTTACCAAATTGGGGACATTCAGTACTTC. It yields the protein CASSYQIGDIQYF.

The genes are TRBV18 and TRBJ2-7; 8 nucleotides agree with TRBD1. The CDR3 consists of 16 residues. J was trimmed by 6 bases and V by 6 bases; bases with no gene match: 16. CDR1 is KGHSH and CDR2 is LQKENI in the germline V gene. The CDR3 spells CASSSFSGTGAGEQYF. The CDR3 DNA follows: TGTGCCAGCTCCTCTTTCTCCGGGACAGGAGCCGGCGAGCAGTACTTC.

The chain links TRBV2 to TRBJ2-6, with 7 nucleotides matching TRBD1. Trimming removed 6 bases from V and 2 bases from J; junction bases left unmatched: 4. Germline CDR1 SNHLY, CDR2 FYNNEI. The CDR3 contains 15 residues. CDR3 DNA: TGTGCCAGCAGAGCGACAGGGACTGGGGCCAACGTCCTGACTTTC. Translating gives CASRATGTGANVLTF.

A single count supports this clone. This chain uses TRBV18 with TRBJ1-2, with no clear D. In germline, CDR1 is KGHSH, CDR2 LQKENI. Trimming cost V 6 bases and J 4 bases, with 12 bases left between them. This CDR3 contains 13 residues. The CDR3 region has the DNA TGTGCCAGCTCTCCGGCCCAACCCTATGGCTACACCTTC. Its protein product is CASSPAQPYGYTF.

This clone was recorded only once. J is TRBJ2-1 and V is TRBV6-5; 12 nucleotides line up with TRBD2. J lost 8 bases, V lost 0 bases, and 5 bases had no gene match. Germline V gene data show CDR1 as MNHEY and CDR2 as SVGAGI. This CDR3 has 16 residues. CDR3 residues: CASSYSPSGRGDEQFF. The CDR3 coding sequence is TGTGCCAGCAGTTACTCGCCTAGCGGGAGGGGTGATGAGCAGTTCTTC.

The genes are TRBV11-2 and TRBJ1-1, with no clear D. CDR3 length equals 15 residues. V lost 5 bases to trimming and J lost 8 bases, with 21 bases between them. Germline lookup yields CDR1 SGHAT and CDR2 FQNNGV. The CDR3 reads CASSRIIEPRSEAFF. In DNA form, the CDR3 reads TGTGCCAGCAGCCGTATAATTGAGCCGCGCTCCGAAGCTTTCTTT.

This clone was observed a single time. The rearrangement joins TRBV7-3 to TRBJ2-1; tentative D call: TRBD1 (5 bases). Looked up from germline, CDR1 is SGHTA and CDR2 is FQGTGA. Between the trimmed V and J ends, which lost 5 bases and 14 bases, there was a span of 16 bases. The CDR3 length is 12 residues. The CDR3 reads CASSRQSGVKFF. The CDR3 DNA follows: TGTGCCAGCAGCCGACAGTCTGGGGTGAAGTTCTTC.

This clone was observed once. The chain employs TRBV7-9 and TRBJ2-1, with TRBD1 identical over 7 bases. This CDR3 contains 14 residues. Germline V CDR1 and CDR2: SEHNR, FQNEAQ (reference sequence). V dropped 5 bases and J dropped 5; count of bases not matched to a gene: 6. The CDR3 nucleotides are TGTGCCAGCAGCGCCCAAACAGGGGACAATGAGCAGTTCTTC. Protein: CASSAQTGDNEQFF.

This clone showed up just a few times. The chain links TRBV6-2 or TRBV6-3 to TRBJ1-1; D is ambiguous. The CDR3 extends over 13 amino acids. V was pared by 2 bases and J by 8 bases, with 12 bases between. The germline V gene has CDR1 MNHEY and CDR2 SVGEGT. Written as DNA, the CDR3 is TGTGCCAGCAGTTACAACGCGGGCACCGAAGCTTTCTTT. It translates to CASSYNAGTEAFF.

The gene calls are TRBV6-5 and TRBJ2-7, with TRBD1 identical over 9 bases. The CDR3 covers 15 residues. V shed 2 bases and J 5 bases; nucleotides not matched to a gene: 7. Germline V lookup: CDR1 MNHEY, CDR2 SVGAGI. The DNA for the CDR3 is TGTGCCAGCAGTTACGGGGGGACAGGGAAGAACGAGCAGTACTTC. Amino acids: CASSYGGTGKNEQYF.

The chain has TRBV14 and TRBJ2-7; TRBD1 matches 7 bases. V was clipped by 5 bases and J by 0 bases; unmatched bases: 7. Germline V CDR1 and CDR2: SGHDN, FVKESK. CDR3 length: 15 amino acids. The CDR3 here is CASSRDRASSYEQYF. The CDR3 DNA follows: TGTGCCAGCAGCAGAGACAGGGCTAGCTCCTACGAGCAGTACTTC.

This clone is a singleton in its sample. This sequence joins TRBV3-1 (or the pseudogene TRBV3-2) and TRBJ2-1; D may be TRBD1 or TRBD2 (6 bases each). Trimming removed 6 bases from V and 5 bases from J, with 17 bases in between. The CDR3 has 15 amino acids. The germline V gene has CDR1 LGHDT and CDR2 YNNKEL (reference sequence). For the CDR3, the DNA is TGTGCCAGCAGGGAAGCCGGTGGGGGGCACAATGAGCAGTTCTTC. Translating gives CASREAGGGHNEQFF.

This clone was counted a single time. The sample carries other DNA sequences with the same CDR3. This sequence joins TRBV2 and TRBJ1-2; 7 bases are shared with TRBD1. The V and J ends lost 5 bases and 4 bases, in that order; junction bases with no gene match: 1. The length of the CDR3 is 12 residues. The germline V gene encodes CDR1 SNHLY and CDR2 FYNNEI. The CDR3 nucleotides are TGTGCCAGCAGTCGACAGGGCTATGGCTACACCTTC. It codes for CASSRQGYGYTF.

The chain recombines TRBV2 with TRBJ2-5; D is tentatively TRBD1 or TRBD2 (5 bases each). V was trimmed by 7 bases and J by 7 bases, leaving 19 bases between them. Looked up from germline, CDR1 is SNHLY and CDR2 is FYNNEI. There are 14 residues in the CDR3. CDR3 sequence (DNA): TGTGCCAGCACCCAAGGGACGGCTCTCCGGACCCAGTACTTC. It specifies CASTQGTALRTQYF.

The gene calls are TRBV9 and TRBJ2-2; the D call may be TRBD1 or TRBD2 (6 bases each). Trimming shortened V by 4 bases and J by 4 bases, and 17 bases separated the two germline ends. CDR1 SGDLS and CDR2 YYNGEE come from the germline V gene. The CDR3 consists of 16 residues. CDR3 amino acids: CASSPEGGGGTGELFF. In DNA, the CDR3 is TGTGCCAGCAGCCCGGAGGGCGGAGGGGGCACCGGGGAGCTGTTTTTT.

This sequence joins TRBV15 and TRBJ1-5; D not certain. Germline V lookup: CDR1 LNHNV, CDR2 YYDKDF (reference sequence). The CDR3 runs 13 residues. Trimming removed 4 bases from V and 7 bases from J, with 11 bases in between. The CDR3 nucleotides read TGTGCCACCAGCATCCAAGTGGACCAGCCCCAGCATTTT. Translated, it gives CATSIQVDQPQHF.

This clone appeared a single time. This chain joins TRBV7-8 and TRBJ1-3; the match to TRBD1 covers 7 bases. This CDR3 contains 16 residues. Germline V lookup: CDR1 SGHVS, CDR2 FQNEAQ. With 5 bases clipped from V and 2 bases from J, the junction kept 9 bases outside the gene matches. CDR3 in amino acids: CASSGPGGAPGNTIYF. CDR3 sequence (DNA): TGTGCCAGCAGCGGGCCAGGGGGGGCGCCTGGAAACACCATATATTTT.

This chain joins TRBV7-2 and TRBJ2-7; possibly TRBD1 for D (5 bases). Germline-derived CDR1 and CDR2 are SGHTA and FQGNSA. V was cut by 1 base and J by 1 base, with 11 bases left in between. The CDR3 has 15 amino acids. CDR3 DNA: TGTGCCAGCAGCTTAGAGGTCAGGGCATCCTACGAGCAGTACTTC. It yields the protein CASSLEVRASYEQYF.